This entry is about one T cell receptor beta chain. What it recognizes is unknown. This same CDR3 is encoded by further DNA sequences in the sample. The source of the sample is a study of siplizumab effects on memory and regulatory T cells. Findings and caveats of the study: Under siplizumab, an average roughly 69% of mappable alloreactive CD4+ clones were Treg-derived, compared with roughly 27% in controls.

The V end was cut by 5 bases, the J end by 0 bases, with 8 bases between. CDR1 is SGHTA, CDR2 FQGTGA, per germline. The CDR3 is made up of 15 amino acids. Some clones are missing from TCRdb's copy, which holds only in-frame ones; the method was immunoSEQ multiplex PCR. The sample gives approximately 94,000 clones, more than 85% of which show up once; 0.15% is in the top ten. This TCR was recovered from a human donor in good health. The chain links TRBV7-3 to TRBJ2-6; D gene uncertain. Specimen: CD4+ T cells sorted from blood. The CDR3 region is CASSLGISGANVLTF. The CDR3 bases are TGTGCCAGCAGCCTAGGAATCTCTGGGGCCAACGTCCTGACTTTC. The variable domain in full, completed from reference TRBV7-3 and TRBJ2-6, reads GAGVSQTPSNKVTEKGKYVELRCDPISGHTALYWYRQSLGQGPEFLIYFQGTGAADDSGLPNDRFFAVRPEGSVSTLKIQRTERGDSAVYLCASSLGISGANVLTFGAGSRLTVL.